This is a list of T cell receptor beta chains from one sample in a study of blood T cells in healthy people across ages. TCRdb itself ran the 5' RACE reads through MiXCR, one entry per CDR3 protein. The data contain 910,000 or so distinct CDR3 sequences, roughly half of them singletons. The sample taken for sequencing was blood. These receptor sequences come from a woman aged 60-75 years in good health. Each CDR3 is given with its conserved first and last residue. The D gene is left open where the match is weak. Some rows have no size entry. The others give once, few or many, or a class for an expanded clone.

d_call	v_call	j_call	clone_size	cdr3_aa	cdr3_nt
-	TRBV12-3/TRBV12-4	TRBJ1-1	-	CASSTGRMNTEAFF	TGTGCCAGCAGCACTGGACGGATGAACACTGAAGCTTTCTTT
-	TRBV5-4	TRBJ2-5	-	CASSLVGMAQETQYF	TGTGCCAGCAGCTTGGTGGGGATGGCCCAAGAGACCCAGTACTTC
TRBD2	TRBV27	TRBJ2-7	-	CASSLGNSGSSYEQYF	TGTGCCAGCAGTTTAGGAAATAGCGGGAGCTCCTACGAGCAGTACTTC
-	TRBV4-2	TRBJ2-7	-	CATGSWPYEQYF	TGTGCCACAGGGTCCTGGCCCTACGAGCAGTACTTC
-	TRBV20-1	TRBJ2-4	-	CSASSVAKNIQYF	TGCAGTGCTAGTTCCGTAGCCAAAAACATTCAGTACTTC
-	TRBV4-1	TRBJ2-1	-	CASSQGRKGFDEQFF	TGCGCCAGCAGCCAAGGTAGAAAGGGGTTCGATGAGCAGTTCTTC
-	TRBV20-1	TRBJ2-4	once	CSAPQQRFKNIQYF	TGCAGTGCTCCCCAACAGAGATTCAAAAACATTCAGTACTTC
-	TRBV12-3/TRBV12-4	TRBJ1-5	-	CASSLGGTSGTQETQHF	TGTGCCAGCAGTTTAGGGGGGACTAGCGGGACCCAAGAGACCCAGCATTTT
TRBD1	TRBV7-2	TRBJ1-6	-	CASSQTGSAPLHF	TGTGCCAGCAGCCAGACAGGGTCCGCACCCCTCCACTTT
TRBD1	TRBV6-6	TRBJ1-1	-	CASSYSLGQAEAFF	TGTGCCAGCAGTTACTCCCTGGGACAGGCCGAAGCTTTCTTT
TRBD2	TRBV7-9	TRBJ2-7	-	CASSLGGAGDYEQYF	TGTGCCAGCAGCCTGGGCGGAGCGGGAGACTACGAGCAGTACTTC
TRBD1	TRBV29-1	TRBJ2-1	few	CSVTGGAYNEQFF	TGCAGCGTAACAGGGGGTGCCTACAATGAGCAGTTCTTC
-	TRBV12-3/TRBV12-4	TRBJ1-4	-	CASSRGAGEKLFF	TGTGCCAGCAGTAGGGGGGCAGGTGAAAAACTGTTTTTT
-	TRBV7-9	TRBJ2-1	-	CASRPAGTPTYSYNEQFF	TGTGCCAGCCGTCCAGCAGGGACCCCCACCTACTCCTACAATGAGCAGTTCTTC
-	TRBV7-2	TRBJ2-5	many	CASSGTQETQYF	TGTGCCAGCAGCGGGACCCAAGAGACCCAGTACTTC
-	TRBV7-2	TRBJ2-4	few	CASSLEIGGDKNIQYF	TGTGCCAGCAGCTTAGAAATAGGGGGGGACAAAAACATTCAGTACTTC
TRBD1	TRBV25-1	TRBJ2-5	few	CASSVDRGYQETQYF	TGTGCCAGCAGCGTCGACAGGGGCTACCAAGAGACCCAGTACTTC
-	TRBV6-5	TRBJ2-7	-	CASSSPLDLYEQYF	TGTGCCAGCAGTTCGCCCCTGGATCTCTACGAGCAGTACTTC
TRBD2	TRBV2	TRBJ2-1	few	CASSEILAGILYNEQFF	TGTGCCAGCAGTGAGATACTAGCGGGAATCTTGTACAATGAGCAGTTCTTC
-	TRBV29-1	TRBJ2-7	few	CSVDLTGDEQYF	TGCAGCGTTGATTTGACAGGCGACGAGCAGTACTTC
-	TRBV12-3/TRBV12-4	TRBJ2-3	many	CASSDYFETDTQYF	TGTGCCAGCAGCGACTACTTCGAAACAGATACGCAGTATTTT
-	TRBV5-1	TRBJ2-6	-	CASSVITGANVLTF	TGCGCCAGCAGCGTGATCACTGGGGCCAACGTCCTGACTTTC
-	TRBV4-1	TRBJ1-2	few	CASSQEVGIQGYGYTF	TGCGCCAGCAGCCAAGAGGTGGGAATACAGGGTTATGGCTACACCTTC
-	TRBV11-2	TRBJ1-1	-	CASSLGDGGTEAFF	TGTGCCAGCAGCTTAGGGGATGGTGGCACTGAAGCTTTCTTT
-	TRBV29-1	TRBJ2-1	few	CSVVRQFSYNEQFF	TGCAGCGTTGTCCGGCAGTTCTCCTACAATGAGCAGTTCTTC
TRBD2	TRBV5-1	TRBJ2-2	-	CASSLEEAGGRVTGELFF	TGCGCCAGCAGCTTGGAGGAAGCGGGAGGGCGAGTCACCGGGGAGCTGTTTTTT
TRBD1	TRBV12-3/TRBV12-4	TRBJ2-7	-	CATSGTVSYEQYF	TGTGCCACCTCGGGGACAGTTAGTTACGAGCAGTACTTC
TRBD2	TRBV4-1	TRBJ2-7	few	CASSQRAGPMQYF	TGCGCCAGCAGCCAACGAGCGGGGCCTATGCAGTACTTC
-	TRBV20-1	TRBJ2-1	-	CSAPLSSESGRNEQFF	TGCAGTGCCCCATTGTCTAGCGAGTCTGGAAGGAATGAGCAGTTCTTC
-	TRBV7-9	TRBJ2-6	few	CASSLGTSVLTF	TGTGCCAGCAGCTTAGGTACGAGTGTCCTGACTTTC
TRBD1	TRBV12-3/TRBV12-4	TRBJ1-2	few	CASSRAGTGGTGYTF	TGTGCCAGCAGTCGAGCCGGGACAGGGGGCACTGGCTACACCTTC
TRBD2	TRBV10-1	TRBJ2-3	many	CASSETSGSTDTQYF	TGCGCCAGCAGTGAGACTAGCGGGAGCACAGATACGCAGTATTTT
-	TRBV3-1	TRBJ2-6	-	CASSRYDSGANVLTF	TGTGCCAGCAGCCGGTACGACTCTGGGGCCAACGTCCTGACTTTC
TRBD1	TRBV7-2	TRBJ2-7	-	CASSLLGQAYEQYF	TGTGCCAGCAGTCTTTTAGGACAGGCCTACGAGCAGTACTTC
-	TRBV7-9	TRBJ1-2	-	CASSPLGGGYGYTF	TGTGCCAGCAGCCCCCTTGGGGGAGGGTATGGCTACACCTTC
-	TRBV21-1	TRBJ2-1	-	CASTLSSCLEPPNEQFF	TGTGCCAGCACCCTAAGTAGTTGTCTTGAACCACCTAATGAGCAGTTCTTC
-	TRBV3-1	TRBJ1-2	few	CASSQRTNYGYTF	TGTGCCAGCAGCCAGAGGACAAACTATGGCTACACCTTC
TRBD2	TRBV7-2	TRBJ2-1	few	CASSLAGLARNEQFF	TGTGCCAGCAGCTTAGCCGGACTAGCTCGGAATGAGCAGTTCTTC
-	TRBV5-1	TRBJ1-2	-	CASSFGFYGCTF	TGCGCCAGCAGCTTCGGGTTCTATGGCTGCACCTTC
-	TRBV28	TRBJ2-5	few	CASTPFGGGGETQYF	TGTGCCAGCACCCCCTTCGGGGGCGGGGGAGAGACCCAGTACTTC
TRBD1	TRBV2	TRBJ2-1	-	CASETGTGNYNEQFF	TGTGCCAGCGAAACCGGGACAGGGAACTACAATGAGCAGTTCTTC
-	TRBV15	TRBJ2-3	few	CATSSLRWGNKDTQYF	TGTGCCACCAGCAGCCTCCGATGGGGAAACAAGGATACGCAGTATTTT
-	TRBV28	TRBJ2-7	-	CASARAVRREQYF	TGTGCCAGCGCCCGGGCTGTTCGACGCGAGCAGTACTTC
-	TRBV27	TRBJ2-7	-	CASSYRTYSYEQYF	TGTGCCAGCAGCTACAGGACCTACTCCTACGAGCAGTACTTC
TRBD1	TRBV20-1	TRBJ2-1	few	CSARRGLSSYNEQFF	TGCAGTGCCCGCAGGGGGCTTAGCTCCTACAATGAGCAGTTCTTC
-	TRBV29-1	TRBJ2-5	few	CSVRRAPGTGAAQYF	TGCAGCGTCCGACGGGCCCCAGGGACCGGCGCGGCCCAGTACTTC
-	TRBV20-1	TRBJ2-7	-	CSASGDGPYEQYF	TGCAGTGCTAGCGGGGACGGCCCCTACGAGCAGTACTTC
-	TRBV20-1	TRBJ1-2	-	CMKTGDYGYTF	TGCATGAAGACAGGCGACTATGGCTACACCTTC
-	TRBV20-1	TRBJ1-2	-	CNAKGGTREGYTF	TGCAATGCTAAGGGGGGGACCCGGGAAGGCTACACCTTC
-	TRBV24-1	TRBJ1-1	many	CATSDPMDTEAFF	TGTGCCACCAGTGACCCTATGGACACAGAAGCTTTCTTT
TRBD2	TRBV12-3/TRBV12-4	TRBJ2-5	-	CASRRSGEKTQYF	TGTGCCAGCAGGCGTAGCGGGGAAAAGACCCAGTACTTC
-	TRBV29-1	TRBJ2-7	-	CSVPSGGYEQYF	TGCAGCGTTCCCTCGGGCGGCTACGAGCAGTACTTC
-	TRBV20-1	TRBJ2-2	once	CSARDSLFGTGELFF	TGCAGTGCTAGAGACTCTCTATTCGGGACCGGGGAGCTGTTTTTT
TRBD1	TRBV6-5	TRBJ1-1	few	CASSYGQGRTEAFF	TGTGCCAGCAGTTACGGACAGGGGAGGACTGAAGCTTTCTTT
-	TRBV10-3	TRBJ2-5	-	CAISERGDQETQYF	TGTGCCATCAGTGAGAGGGGGGACCAAGAGACCCAGTACTTC
-	TRBV29-1	TRBJ2-5	few	CSVDRGTETQYF	TGCAGCGTTGATCGGGGTACGGAGACCCAGTACTTC
TRBD1	TRBV3-1	TRBJ2-7	-	CASSQRQGAYNEQYF	TGTGCCAGCAGCCAACGTCAGGGGGCCTACAATGAGCAGTACTTC
-	TRBV24-1	TRBJ2-1	-	CATSDFTEHNEQFF	TGTGCCACCAGTGATTTTACAGAGCACAATGAGCAGTTCTTC
-	TRBV3-1	TRBJ2-1	-	CASSHAREWGNEQFF	TGTGCCAGCAGCCACGCAAGGGAGTGGGGCAATGAGCAGTTCTTC
-	TRBV4-3	TRBJ2-3	-	CASSRELGIGGTDTQYF	TGCGCCAGCAGCCGAGAATTGGGAATTGGGGGCACAGATACGCAGTATTTT